This TCR beta chain emerged from a study of STAT3 mutations in large granular lymphocyte leukemia. Study-wide background: Among longitudinally sequenced T-LGLL patients, roughly half had canonical activating STAT3 mutations detected. Study-wide points: Suggested: STAT3 mutation was not the ancestral event for these clonal expansions. Every T-cell large granular lymphocyte leukemia patient had at least one immunodominant TCR beta clonotype.

A remark on this clone: Its antigen is unknown.

Each sample's TCRbeta library yielded on average approximately 41,000 productive templates. Sequencing was performed with immunoSEQ multiplex PCR; in TCRdb, only in-frame clones are kept and a portion is missing. The profile covers around 39,000 clones, with around nine tenths appearing a single time and over 0.35% taken by the ten largest. The V gene lost 2 bases and the J gene lost 2 bases, with 12 bases spanning the gap. The CDR3 consists of 15 residues. CDR1 is SEHNR, CDR2 FQNEAQ, per germline (reference sequence). This receptor was identified in a human donor with T large granular lymphocyte leukemia. Some clones in this sample may be carry-over from other donors' samples. Sequencing was performed on PBMCs. The rearrangement uses TRBV7-9 and TRBJ1-1; D is uncertain. The DNA for the CDR3 is TGTGCCAGCAGCTTATCTCCTATAATCAACACTGAAGCTTTCTTT. Protein product: CASSLSPIINTEAFF.